The 10 T cell receptor beta chains listed next were all sequenced from one sample in a study of cytomegalovirus exposure and HLA in healthy donors. The PCR ran on 60 Vbeta and 13 Jbeta primers. Using immunoSEQ multiplex PCR, the repertoire was profiled, and TCRdb retains in-frame clones only, with some absent. The sample contains under 130,000 clones, about 13% of which appear only once. The source material was PBMCs. Receptors originate from a man aged 35 to 55 in good health and CMV-seropositive.

This clone was detected a few times. This specimen includes other DNA sequences encoding the same CDR3. V and J are TRBV27 and TRBJ1-5, with TRBD1 matching over 8 bases. The length of the CDR3 is 15 residues. Unmatched junction bases numbered 4, after V lost 4 bases and J lost 2 bases. CDR1 MNHEY and CDR2 SMNVEV come from the germline V gene (reference sequence). The CDR3 loop is CASSSGTGGNQPQHF. CDR3 in DNA: TGTGCCAGCAGTTCAGGGACAGGCGGCAATCAGCCCCAGCATTTT.

This clone was observed a handful of times. The V and J genes are TRBV15 and TRBJ2-3, with TRBD2 identical over 12 bases. The CDR3 is 17 amino acids. J was trimmed by 8 bases and V by 0 bases; bases with no gene match: 9. Germline values: CDR1 LNHNV, CDR2 YYDKDF (reference sequence). CDR3 DNA: TGTGCCACCAGCAGAGAGAGGACTAGCGGGATATTGGGTACGCAGTATTTT. Translating gives CATSRERTSGILGTQYF.

The chain links TRBV18 to TRBJ1-5; TRBD1 matches at 8 bases. Germline CDR1 is KGHSH and CDR2 is LQKENI. This CDR3 is built from 17 residues. The trim removed 3 bases at V and 4 bases at J, leaving 11 bases unmatched. Here the CDR3 DNA reads TGTGCCAGCTCACCCGGAATCTACAGGGGGGCTAATCAGCCCCAGCATTTT. Its translation is CASSPGIYRGANQPQHF.

This clone was seen only a few times. The V and J genes are TRBV29-1 and TRBJ2-1, with 12 bases matching TRBD1. The CDR3 runs to 14 residues. CDR1 and CDR2 (germline): SQVTM, ANQGSEA. V shed 7 bases and J 9 bases; nucleotides not matched to a gene: 10. This CDR3 reads CSATPGQGAIEQFF. CDR3 in DNA: TGCAGCGCCACTCCGGGACAGGGGGCCATTGAGCAGTTCTTC.

This clone was counted only a few times. This chain links TRBV5-6 with TRBJ2-7; 7 bases line up with TRBD2. Unmatched junction bases numbered 0, after V lost 0 bases and J lost 0 bases. CDR3 length: 14 amino acids. CDR1 is SGHDT and CDR2 is YYEEEE in the germline V gene. The CDR3, as DNA: TGTGCCAGCAGCTTGGGCGGGAGCTCCTACGAGCAGTACTTC. This encodes CASSLGGSSYEQYF.

The sample holds a few counts of this clone. The chain uses TRBV6-6 and TRBJ2-7, with 10 bases fitting TRBD2. The length of the CDR3 is 14 residues. CDR1 and CDR2 from the germline V gene are MNHNY and SVGAGI (reference sequence). V was clipped by 6 bases and J by 5 bases; unmatched bases: 7. The CDR3 nucleotides read TGTGCCAGCAGGTCAGCGGGAGGGCCCAACGAGCAGTACTTC. Protein: CASRSAGGPNEQYF.

The V call is TRBV7-9, the J call TRBJ2-3, with D possibly TRBD2 on 6 matching bases. The germline CDR1 and CDR2 sequences are SEHNR and FQNEAQ (reference sequence). This CDR3 has 14 residues. V was trimmed by 1 base and J by 6 bases, leaving 11 bases between them. The CDR3 DNA follows: TGTGCCAGCAGCTTAGAGGCGGGATGGGATACGCAGTATTTT. Residues: CASSLEAGWDTQYF.

This clone has just a few counts. V gene TRBV13 combines with J gene TRBJ2-7; 13 nucleotides align to TRBD2. Germline CDR1 reads PRHDT; CDR2 reads FYEKMQ (reference sequence). J gave up 4 bases and V 5 bases, and 2 bases lay outside the gene matches. The CDR3 runs to 14 residues. The CDR3 loop is CASSRTSGRYEQYF. The CDR3 coding sequence is TGTGCCAGCAGCCGGACTAGCGGGAGATACGAGCAGTACTTC.

The chain uses TRBV5-1 and TRBJ2-2, with TRBD2 as a possible D gene (6 bases). The CDR3 sequence is 14 residues long. From germline, CDR1 is SGHRS and CDR2 YFSETQ. V was pared by 3 bases and J by 1 base, with 7 bases between. CDR3: CASSSSVNTGELFF. Written as DNA, the CDR3 is TGCGCCAGCAGCTCTAGCGTGAACACCGGGGAGCTGTTTTTT.

This clone was detected a few times. The chain links TRBV7-9 to TRBJ2-3; 8 bases are a match to TRBD2. J lost 2 bases, V lost 5 bases, and 6 bases had no gene match. Germline V gene lookup returns CDR1 SEHNR and CDR2 FQNEAQ (reference sequence). The length of the CDR3 is 15 residues. In DNA form, the CDR3 reads TGTGCCAGCAGCCCCTTAGCGGGACCCACAGATACGCAGTATTTT. Translation gives CASSPLAGPTDTQYF.